The 22 T cell receptor beta chains given below trace back to one sample, sequenced in a study of cytomegalovirus exposure and HLA in healthy donors. Both 60 Vbeta primers and 13 Jbeta primers went into the PCR. The table came from immunoSEQ multiplex PCR; TCRdb's copy has only in-frame clones and leaves some out. In total, the table holds about 170,000 clones. The sequenced material came from PBMCs. The receptors were sampled from an older woman in good health and CMV-seronegative.

The chain carries TRBV7-9 and TRBJ1-3; D possibly corresponds to TRBD1 (5 bases). Trimming shortened V by 3 bases and J by 0 bases, and 12 bases separated the two germline ends. CDR1 is SEHNR and CDR2 is FQNEAQ in the germline V gene (reference sequence). The CDR3 covers 16 residues. This chain's CDR3 is CASSFYARASGNTIYF. The CDR3 DNA follows: TGTGCCAGCAGCTTCTATGCCAGGGCCTCTGGAAACACCATATATTTT.

V is TRBV29-1 and J is TRBJ1-1; D is unresolved. The CDR3 contains 14 residues. V shed 4 bases and J shed 2 bases, with 14 bases lying between them. Germline CDR1 and CDR2: SQVTM and ANQGSEA. CDR3 loop: CSVVKVGDNTEAFF. CDR3 coding DNA: TGCAGCGTTGTAAAGGTGGGAGACAACACTGAAGCTTTCTTT.

The chain couples TRBV18 to TRBJ2-7; possibly TRBD1 for D (5 bases). This CDR3 has 13 amino acids. V lost 6 bases to trimming and J lost 7 bases, with 16 bases between them. Germline CDR1 and CDR2: KGHSH and LQKENI. This CDR3 is CASSQGVLSEQYF. CDR3 DNA: TGTGCCAGCTCCCAAGGGGTACTCAGTGAGCAGTACTTC.

CDR3 loop: CASSYDSSGANVLTF. The CDR3 nucleotides read TGCGCCAGCAGCTACGACAGCTCTGGGGCCAACGTCCTGACTTTC. The V gene is TRBV5-1, the J gene TRBJ2-6; a possible D gene is TRBD1 (5 bases). The CDR3 runs 15 residues. In germline, CDR1 is SGHRS, CDR2 YFSETQ. V was trimmed by 3 bases and J by 0 bases, leaving 7 bases between them.

This chain links TRBV6-6 with TRBJ1-5; D possibly corresponds to TRBD1 (5 bases). Trimming shortened V by 1 base and J by 6 bases, and 10 bases separated the two germline ends. The CDR3 has 14 residues. Germline CDR1 reads MNHNY; CDR2 reads SVGAGI (reference sequence). CDR3 bases: TGTGCCAGCAGTTACTTCCAGGGTTTTCAGCCCCAGCATTTT. It yields the protein CASSYFQGFQPQHF.

The V and J genes are TRBV10-3 and TRBJ2-6; maybe TRBD1 (6 bases). The germline V gene encodes CDR1 ENHRY and CDR2 SYGVKD. Trimming removed 4 bases from V and 2 bases from J, with 15 bases in between. CDR3 size: 17 residues. This chain's CDR3 is CAISGSGGGTGANVLTF. In DNA form, the CDR3 reads TGTGCCATCAGTGGGTCGGGTGGGGGCACTGGGGCCAACGTCCTGACTTTC.

The V and J genes are TRBV25-1 and TRBJ1-1; D is unresolved. The V and J ends lost 6 bases and 1 base respectively, with 12 bases between them. This CDR3 region has 14 residues. Germline V CDR1 and CDR2: MGHDK, SYGVNS. CDR3 nucleotide sequence: TGTGCCAGCAGCCCGTTTCGGGAGAACACTGAAGCTTTCTTT. Protein product: CASSPFRENTEAFF.

As concerns this clone: Its ends do not fully match the called genes, so a read error is possible. Different DNA sequences within this sample yield the same CDR3. V gene TRBV5-6 combines with J gene TRBJ2-2, with D perhaps TRBD2 (5 bases). The CDR3 sequence is 16 residues long. Looked up from germline, CDR1 is SGHDT and CDR2 is YYEEEE. CDR3 region: CASSLRWAENTGELFF. The CDR3 DNA follows: TGTGCCAGCAGCTTGAGGTGGGCAGAAAACACCGGGGAGCTGTTTTTC.

This chain joins TRBV5-1 and TRBJ1-2; 7 bases line up with TRBD1. V lost 3 bases to trimming and J lost 7 bases; unmatched junction nucleotides: 9. Germline V gives CDR1 SGHRS, CDR2 YFSETQ. This CDR3 is built from 14 residues. The chain's CDR3 is CASSSTGESGGYTF. The CDR3 DNA reads as TGCGCCAGCAGCTCCACAGGGGAGTCAGGTGGCTACACCTTC.

The chain is built from TRBV12-5 and TRBJ2-2, with D tentatively TRBD1 (5 bases). CDR3 length: 16 residues. In germline, CDR1 is LGHNT, CDR2 FRNRAP. The ends were cut back, 2 bases at V and 0 bases at J, with 10 bases in the middle. Here the CDR3 reads CASGLPGNTNTGELFF. The CDR3 DNA follows: TGTGCTAGTGGTTTGCCAGGGAATACGAACACCGGGGAGCTGTTTTTT.

The rearrangement links TRBV2 to TRBJ2-5; 8 nucleotides match TRBD1. Germline V gives CDR1 SNHLY, CDR2 FYNNEI. The J segment lost 7 bases and the V segment lost 6 bases, leaving 4 bases of the junction unmatched. This CDR3 has 12 residues. The CDR3 sequence is CASSRTGGTQYF. Written as DNA, the CDR3 is TGTGCCAGCAGCCGAACAGGGGGGACCCAGTACTTC.

The V and J genes are TRBV11-1 and TRBJ2-1; 7 bases agree with TRBD1. V was pared by 3 bases and J by 4 bases, with 6 bases of the junction left unmatched. CDR1 is SGHAT and CDR2 is FQDESV in the germline V gene (reference sequence). The CDR3 extends over 15 amino acids. In DNA, the CDR3 is TGTGCCAGCAGCTTCGACAGGGCTAAGTACAATGAGCAGTTCTTC. This sequence encodes CASSFDRAKYNEQFF. Filled out from reference TRBV11-1 and TRBJ2-1, the complete variable domain reads EAEVAQSPRYKITEKSQAVAFWCDPISGHATLYWYRQILGQGPELLVQFQDESVVDDSQLPKDRFSAERLKGVDSTLKIQPAELGDSAMYLCASSFDRAKYNEQFFGPGTRLTVL.

The rearrangement joins TRBV5-6 to TRBJ2-1, with TRBD1 matching over 7 bases. The CDR3 covers 17 residues. CDR1 is SGHDT, CDR2 YYEEEE, per germline. V was pared by 4 bases and J by 1 base, with 11 bases of the junction left unmatched. The CDR3: CASSGRGGDESYNEQFF. CDR3 DNA sequence: TGTGCCAGCAGCGGGCGAGGGGGCGACGAGTCCTACAATGAGCAGTTCTTC.

The chain uses TRBV5-1 and TRBJ1-2, with a possible D match to TRBD1 (6 bases). The V end was cut by 3 bases, the J end by 4 bases, with 13 bases between. The germline V gene encodes CDR1 SGHRS and CDR2 YFSETQ. The CDR3 covers 14 residues. CDR3 region: CASSSQGLGYGYTF. The CDR3 DNA reads TGCGCCAGCAGCTCGCAGGGGTTAGGCTATGGCTACACCTTC.

The J gene is TRBJ1-5, the V gene TRBV6-5; D may be TRBD1 (5 bases). The CDR3 is made up of 12 amino acids. Deletions cut 6 bases from V and 5 bases from J, with 8 bases between. Germline V gene lookup returns CDR1 MNHEY and CDR2 SVGAGI. Here the CDR3 DNA reads TGTGCCAGCAGGAAAGGGGATCAGCCCCAGCATTTT. This codes for CASRKGDQPQHF.

V and J are TRBV29-1 and TRBJ2-3; 11 bases fit TRBD2. This CDR3 is 16 amino acids long. The ends lost 4 bases at V and 2 bases at J; junction bases unmatched: 8. Germline CDR1 reads SQVTM; CDR2 reads ANQGSEA. CDR3 sequence reads: CSVAGTSGFPTDTQYF. As DNA, the CDR3 is TGCAGCGTTGCCGGGACTAGCGGATTTCCCACAGATACGCAGTATTTT.

V usage is TRBV10-3 and J usage is TRBJ2-5, with 7 bases matching TRBD2. J gave up 5 bases and V 0 bases, and 9 bases lay outside the gene matches. The CDR3 is 16 amino acids. Germline V gene data show CDR1 as ENHRY and CDR2 as SYGVKD. The CDR3 loop reads CAISESEKRGLETQYF. In nucleotides, the CDR3 is TGTGCCATCAGTGAGTCTGAGAAGCGGGGCTTGGAGACCCAGTACTTC.

The chain links TRBV15 to TRBJ2-5; 7 positions match TRBD2. V gave up 0 bases and J gave up 12 bases; unmatched junction bases: 10. Germline-derived CDR1 and CDR2 are LNHNV and YYDKDF (reference sequence). The CDR3 loop spans 14 amino acids. The CDR3 is CATSREGGYSLEYF. The CDR3 DNA reads as TGTGCCACCAGCAGAGAGGGGGGGTATAGTTTGGAGTACTTC. Combining the CDR3 with reference TRBV15 and TRBJ2-5 gives the whole variable domain DAMVIQNPRYQVTQFGKPVTLSCSQTLNHNVMYWYQQKSSQAPKLLFHYYDKDFNNEADTPDNFQSRRPNTSFCFLDIRSPGLGDTAMYLCATSREGGYSLEYFGPGTRLLVL.

The chain carries TRBV5-1 and TRBJ2-7; 10 bases agree with TRBD1. The CDR3 has 17 amino acids. The germline gives CDR1 SGHRS, CDR2 YFSETQ. Unmatched junction bases numbered 10, after V lost 0 bases and J lost 4 bases. CDR3 DNA: TGCGCCAGCAGCTTGGCCACCTCGGGACAGGGGTTATACGAGCAGTACTTC. It codes for CASSLATSGQGLYEQYF.

As concerns this clone: This same CDR3 is encoded by further DNA sequences in the sample. The rearrangement joins TRBV5-4 to TRBJ1-2; D may be TRBD1 (6 bases). In germline, CDR1 is SGHNT, CDR2 YYREEE (reference sequence). Trimming stripped 4 bases from V and 3 bases from J, with 13 bases between. This CDR3 has 14 residues. CDR3 region: CASSLRTVHYGYTF. In DNA form, the CDR3 reads TGTGCCAGCAGCCTAAGGACAGTCCACTATGGCTACACCTTC.

A remark on this clone: At one end, the junction sequence differs from germline, possibly due to a read error. This chain connects TRBV4-1 to TRBJ2-5; 7 bases are shared with TRBD1. The DNA end is a closer match to TRBJ2-7, so the J assignment may be wrong. This CDR3 is built from 15 residues. Germline V gives CDR1 MGHRA, CDR2 YSYEKL. The CDR3 DNA sequence: TGCGCCAGCAGCAAAGACAGGGCATTGTCTAGCGAGCAGTACTTC. Encoded protein: CASSKDRALSSEQYF.

V usage is TRBV4-1 and J usage is TRBJ2-7; D unclear. The germline gives CDR1 MGHRA, CDR2 YSYEKL. V dropped 2 bases and J dropped 0 bases, with 11 bases sitting between them. This CDR3 region has 15 residues. The CDR3 DNA reads as TGCGCCAGCAGCCAATCTGACAAGAGCTCCTACGAGCAGTACTTC. Translating gives CASSQSDKSSYEQYF.